These 29 T cell receptor beta chains originate from one sample sequenced in a study of blood T cell repertoires in COVID-19. Only in-frame clones appear in the TCRdb table, and some are missing; sequencing was by immunoSEQ multiplex PCR. In the table there are about 360,000 clones, 85% to 90% of which are singletons. Sequencing was carried out using peripheral blood. The origin of the receptors is a human donor in a cohort sampled during active COVID-19.

The chain couples TRBV27 to TRBJ2-1; D perhaps matches TRBD1 (5 bases). Germline V lookup: CDR1 MNHEY, CDR2 SMNVEV (reference sequence). The germline V and J ends were trimmed by 0 bases and 6 bases, with 15 bases remaining between them. The CDR3 length is 16 residues. Here the CDR3 DNA reads TGTGCCAGCAGTTTATCCGCGGCAGGGATGGCCAATGAGCAGTTCTTC. Encoded protein: CASSLSAAGMANEQFF.

The CDR3 region has the DNA TGTGCCAGCAGCTTAGGTCCGGGACTAGCGGGAATGAAGGTCTACGAGCAGTACTTC. This translates into CASSLGPGLAGMKVYEQYF. The chain is built from TRBV11-2 and TRBJ2-7, with 13 bases matching TRBD2. The CDR3 extends over 19 amino acids. CDR1 and CDR2 from the germline V gene are SGHAT and FQNNGV. With 1 base clipped from V and 3 bases from J, the junction kept 12 bases outside the gene matches.

J is TRBJ2-5 and V is TRBV13, with 10 positions matching TRBD2. Germline V gene data show CDR1 as PRHDT and CDR2 as FYEKMQ (reference sequence). The CDR3 length is 14 residues. J gave up 5 bases and V 4 bases, and 4 bases lay outside the gene matches. The CDR3 here is CASSSLTSGETQYF. The CDR3, as DNA: TGTGCCAGCAGCTCCCTGACTAGCGGGGAGACCCAGTACTTC. The variable domain in full, completed from reference TRBV13 and TRBJ2-5, reads AAGVIQSPRHLIKEKRETATLKCYPIPRHDTVYWYQQGPGQDPQFLISFYEKMQSDKGSIPDRFSAQQFSDYHSELNMSSLELGDSALYFCASSSLTSGETQYFGPGTRLLVL.

This chain links TRBV5-4 with TRBJ2-7; the match to TRBD2 covers 8 bases. The V gene's germline CDR1 is SGHNT and CDR2 YYREEE (reference sequence). The CDR3 consists of 14 residues. J lost 7 bases, V lost 2 bases, and 8 bases had no gene match. The CDR3 DNA reads TGTGCCAGCAGCTTTGAGCGGGAGACGGGGGAGCAGTACTTC. It encodes CASSFERETGEQYF.

The rearrangement links TRBV29-1 to TRBJ2-1; 8 nucleotides align to TRBD2. CDR1 is SQVTM, CDR2 ANQGSEA, per germline. The CDR3 totals 14 residues. Trimming at V came to 2 bases and at J to 9 bases, leaving 9 bases not matched to a gene. CDR3 sequence reads: CSVEMQAGVGEQFF. CDR3 DNA sequence: TGCAGCGTTGAAATGCAAGCGGGGGTGGGTGAGCAGTTCTTC.

The chain uses TRBV30 and TRBJ2-3, with 9 bases identical to TRBD2. The CDR3 covers 16 residues. V lost 0 bases to trimming and J lost 0 bases; unmatched junction nucleotides: 4. CDR1 is GTSNPN, CDR2 SVGIG, per germline (reference sequence). In DNA form, the CDR3 reads TGTGCCTGGAGTGTGGGGCTAGCGGGAAGCACAGATACGCAGTATTTT. Protein: CAWSVGLAGSTDTQYF.

The rearrangement links TRBV6-5 to TRBJ1-1; TRBD1 might be the D (5 bases). Trimming pared 5 bases from V and 3 bases from J, leaving 16 bases between. In germline, CDR1 is MNHEY, CDR2 SVGAGI. The CDR3 has 15 residues. The CDR3 loop is CASSTRGSGDTEAFF. Here the CDR3 DNA reads TGTGCCAGCAGTACGCGGGGGAGCGGGGACACTGAAGCTTTCTTT.

The V and J genes are TRBV19 and TRBJ2-1; 8 bases fit TRBD2. Germline-derived CDR1 and CDR2 are LNHDA and SQIVND (reference sequence). The CDR3 is made up of 18 amino acids. V shed 5 bases and J 2 bases; nucleotides not matched to a gene: 14. CDR3 DNA sequence: TGTGCCAGTAGTCGACCATTGGGAACTAGCGGTGCCTACAATGAGCAGTTCTTC. Its translation: CASSRPLGTSGAYNEQFF. The entire variable domain, with the rest obtained from reference TRBV19 and TRBJ2-1, is as follows: DGGITQSPKYLFRKEGQNVTLSCEQNLNHDAMYWYRQDPGQGLRLIYYSQIVNDFQKGDIAEGYSVSREKKESFPLTVTSAQKNPTAFYLCASSRPLGTSGAYNEQFFGPGTRLTVL.

The chain links TRBV30 to TRBJ2-5; TRBD2 agrees at 15 bases. CDR3 length equals 17 residues. The germline CDR1 and CDR2 sequences are GTSNPN and SVGIG (reference sequence). Germline trimming cut 5 bases from V and 1 base from J; bases unmatched to any gene: 8. The CDR3 spells CAWALRTSGRAQETQYF. CDR3 nucleotide sequence: TGTGCCTGGGCTCTAAGGACTAGCGGGAGGGCCCAAGAGACCCAGTACTTC.

V gene TRBV7-9 combines with J gene TRBJ1-1; a possible D gene is TRBD1 (6 bases). The CDR3 consists of 16 residues. CDR1 and CDR2 (germline): SEHNR, FQNEAQ (reference sequence). The V gene lost 1 base and the J gene lost 1 base, with 13 bases spanning the gap. CDR3 in amino acids: CASSLDLEQGNTEAFF. The CDR3, as DNA: TGTGCCAGCAGCTTAGACCTGGAACAGGGGAACACTGAAGCTTTCTTT. Full variable domain (outside the CDR3, taken from reference TRBV7-9 and TRBJ1-1): DTGVSQNPRHKITKRGQNVTFRCDPISEHNRLYWYRQTLGQGPEFLTYFQNEAQLEKSRLLSDRFSAERPKGSFSTLEIQRTEQGDSAMYLCASSLDLEQGNTEAFFGQGTRLTVV.

V usage is TRBV18 and J usage is TRBJ2-2, with D possibly TRBD2 on 6 matching bases. This CDR3 is 15 amino acids long. CDR1 and CDR2 from the germline V gene are KGHSH and LQKENI. V lost 1 base, J lost 4 bases, and 10 bases lay in between. The CDR3 sequence is CASSPLFGSTGELFF. The DNA for the CDR3 is TGTGCCAGCTCACCACTCTTCGGGAGCACCGGGGAGCTGTTTTTT. Drawing the rest from reference TRBV18 and TRBJ2-2, the complete variable domain is NAGVMQNPRHLVRRRGQEARLRCSPMKGHSHVYWYRQLPEEGLKFMVYLQKENIIDESGMPKERFSAEFPKEGPSILRIQQVVRGDSAAYFCASSPLFGSTGELFFGEGSRLTVL.

This chain uses TRBV27 with TRBJ2-5, with a weak D call TRBD1 (6 bases). From germline, CDR1 is MNHEY and CDR2 SMNVEV (reference sequence). The CDR3 extends over 14 amino acids. The germline V and J ends were trimmed by 5 bases and 3 bases, with 13 bases remaining between them. The CDR3 bases are TGTGCCAGCAGTAGGTCAGGGGAAAAAGAGACCCAGTACTTC. The encoded protein is CASSRSGEKETQYF.

This sequence joins TRBV6-1 and TRBJ1-3; tentative D call: TRBD1 (6 bases). V was trimmed by 3 bases and J by 5 bases, leaving 14 bases between them. This CDR3 region has 15 residues. Germline assignment: CDR1 MNHNS and CDR2 SASEGT. For the CDR3, the DNA is TGTGCCAGCAGTGACGGGGACACCAGTCGAAACACCATATATTTT. This translates into CASSDGDTSRNTIYF.

V is TRBV9 and J is TRBJ2-3, with a weak D call TRBD2 (5 bases). Looked up from germline, CDR1 is SGDLS and CDR2 is YYNGEE. Trimming stripped 7 bases from V and 5 bases from J, with 14 bases between. The CDR3 contains 13 residues. Written as DNA, the CDR3 is TGTGCCAGCGGTACGAGCGGCGGAGATACGCAGTATTTT. This encodes CASGTSGGDTQYF.

The chain uses TRBV6-1 and TRBJ1-2; D gene unclear. This CDR3 has 15 amino acids. CDR1 MNHNS and CDR2 SASEGT come from the germline V gene. Between the trimmed V and J ends, which lost 3 bases and 0 bases, there was a span of 11 bases. The CDR3 DNA follows: TGTGCCAGCAGTGAGAACAGCTACTCTAACTATGGCTACACCTTC. Its protein product is CASSENSYSNYGYTF.

This chain joins TRBV11-2 and TRBJ2-3; a weak D match, TRBD2 (5 bases). Germline V gene lookup returns CDR1 SGHAT and CDR2 FQNNGV. Trimming removed 5 bases from V and 4 bases from J, with 10 bases in between. The CDR3 sequence is 13 residues long. The CDR3 coding sequence is TGTGCCAGCAGCCCACAGAGGGCAGATACGCAGTATTTT. This codes for CASSPQRADTQYF. Combining the CDR3 with reference TRBV11-2 and TRBJ2-3 gives the whole variable domain EAGVAQSPRYKIIEKRQSVAFWCNPISGHATLYWYQQILGQGPKLLIQFQNNGVVDDSQLPKDRFSAERLKGVDSTLKIQPAKLEDSAVYLCASSPQRADTQYFGPGTRLTVL.

The gene calls are TRBV5-1 and TRBJ2-5; 7 bases map to TRBD1. V lost 2 bases, J lost 4 bases, and 5 bases stayed unmatched. The CDR3 totals 14 residues. Germline V CDR1 and CDR2: SGHRS, YFSETQ. CDR3 region: CASSLMTGRETQYF. DNA of the CDR3: TGCGCCAGCAGCTTAATGACAGGGAGAGAGACCCAGTACTTC.

The J gene is TRBJ2-5, the V gene TRBV28, with 11 bases identical to TRBD2. V lost 5 bases, J lost 2 bases, and 7 bases stayed unmatched. CDR3 length: 16 residues. Looked up from germline, CDR1 is MDHEN and CDR2 is SYDVKM. CDR3 protein: CASSRTSGGVQETQYF. Here the CDR3 DNA reads TGTGCCAGCAGTCGCACTAGCGGGGGAGTTCAAGAGACCCAGTACTTC.

This sequence joins TRBV5-1 and TRBJ2-7; D unclear. Per germline, CDR1 SGHRS and CDR2 YFSETQ. The CDR3 is 12 amino acids. Trimming took off 4 bases at V and 1 base at J, with 6 bases between the two ends. CDR3 protein: CASSQDSYEQYF. In nucleotides, the CDR3 is TGCGCCAGCAGCCAGGATTCCTACGAGCAGTACTTC.

The chain couples TRBV19 to TRBJ2-1; D is uncertain. This CDR3 is 14 amino acids long. V lost 4 bases, J lost 7 bases, and 14 bases lay in between. Germline lookup yields CDR1 LNHDA and CDR2 SQIVND (reference sequence). CDR3 nucleotides: TGTGCCAGTAGTACTAGAGCCGGCCCGAATGAGCAGTTCTTC. As protein: CASSTRAGPNEQFF.

The V call is TRBV21-1, the J call TRBJ2-3; TRBD2, the D gene given by the table, was not confirmed from the DNA. TRBV21-1 is recorded as a pseudogene. The CDR3 length is 19 residues. The CDR3 here is CASRRGAVSGGLLTDTQYF. The CDR3, as DNA: TGTGCCAGCAGGCGGGGGGCCGTCAGCGGGGGCTTACTCACAGATACGCAGTATTTT.

The V and J genes are TRBV20-1 and TRBJ1-2; D is ambiguous. The length of the CDR3 is 11 residues. Trimming left V 7 bases short and J 0 bases short, with 6 bases between. Germline assignment: CDR1 DFQATT and CDR2 SNEGSKA (reference sequence). CDR3 residues: CSVIANYGYTF. In nucleotides, the CDR3 is TGCAGTGTAATAGCTAACTATGGCTACACCTTC.

This clone was found once. The chain is built from TRBV7-9 and TRBJ2-5; 7 bases are a match to TRBD2. J was trimmed by 7 bases and V by 1 base; bases with no gene match: 12. The CDR3 has 16 residues. The germline V gene has CDR1 SEHNR and CDR2 FQNEAQ (reference sequence). CDR3 nucleotide sequence: TGTGCCAGCAGCTTAGTAACTGGCGGGGGAGGAGCGACCCAGTACTTC. It is translated as CASSLVTGGGGATQYF.

V and J are TRBV5-1 and TRBJ1-1; D not certain. CDR1 is SGHRS, CDR2 YFSETQ, per germline. The CDR3 length is 13 residues. V lost 3 bases and J lost 1, with 7 bases in between. The CDR3 protein is CASSSLRNTEAFF. The CDR3 nucleotides read TGCGCCAGCAGCTCGCTGAGGAACACTGAAGCTTTCTTT. The full variable domain, with the rest looked up from reference TRBV5-1 and TRBJ1-1, is KAGVTQTPRYLIKTRGQQVTLSCSPISGHRSVSWYQQTPGQGLQFLFEYFSETQRNKGNFPGRFSGRQFSNSRSEMNVSTLELGDSALYLCASSSLRNTEAFFGQGTRLTVV.

J is TRBJ2-5 and V is TRBV6-5; TRBD2 matches 8 bases. Germline CDR1 reads MNHEY; CDR2 reads SVGAGI. The trim removed 11 bases at V and 2 bases at J, leaving 4 bases unmatched. This CDR3 region has 12 residues. The CDR3 DNA reads as TGTGCCTCCGGGAGGGCTCAAGAGACCCAGTACTTC. Its protein product is CASGRAQETQYF.

This clone was recorded only once. The V gene is TRBV11-3, the J gene TRBJ2-5, with 9 bases fitting TRBD2. V trimming: 7 bases; J trimming: 3 bases; junction bases outside the gene matches: 24. CDR1 and CDR2 (germline): SGHNT, YENEEA. The CDR3 runs to 20 residues. CDR3 sequence reads: CASTHEQAGKGSGREETQYF. The CDR3 nucleotides are TGTGCCAGCACCCACGAGCAGGCCGGTAAGGGTAGCGGGAGAGAAGAGACCCAGTACTTC. Full variable domain (outside the CDR3, taken from reference TRBV11-3 and TRBJ2-5): EAGVVQSPRYKIIEKKQPVAFWCNPISGHNTLYWYLQNLGQGPELLIRYENEEAVDDSQLPKDRFSAERLKGVDSTLKIQPAELGDSAVYLCASTHEQAGKGSGREETQYFGPGTRLLVL.

This CDR3 reads CASSLDRGAPYEQYF. CDR3 in DNA: TGTGCCAGCAGCTTAGATCGGGGGGCTCCCTACGAGCAGTACTTC. The chain employs TRBV11-3 and TRBJ2-7, with a possible D match to TRBD2 (7 bases). The germline V and J ends were trimmed by 0 bases and 2 bases, with 11 bases remaining between them. Looked up from germline, CDR1 is SGHNT and CDR2 is YENEEA. The CDR3 is made up of 15 amino acids.

V is TRBV20-1 and J is TRBJ1-1; D remains ambiguous. V lost 6 bases and J 8 bases, leaving 10 bases between the germline ends. Germline lookup yields CDR1 DFQATT and CDR2 SNEGSKA (reference sequence). This CDR3 has 10 amino acids. The CDR3 DNA is TGCAGTGCCCAAAAGCGGGAAGCTTTCTTT. The encoded protein is CSAQKREAFF.

The V call is TRBV7-8, the J call TRBJ2-7; 10 nucleotides line up with TRBD1. Germline-derived CDR1 and CDR2 are SGHVS and FQNEAQ. The CDR3 covers 16 residues. J gave up 3 bases and V 1 base, and 6 bases lay outside the gene matches. This chain's CDR3 is CASSLVWGQGNYEQYF. Here the CDR3 DNA reads TGTGCCAGCAGCTTAGTGTGGGGACAGGGGAACTACGAGCAGTACTTC.